This T cell receptor beta chain is from a study of T cells in Graves' hyperthyroidism and ophthalmopathy. J gave up 6 bases and V 4 bases, and 8 bases lay outside the gene matches. This CDR3 is 14 amino acids long. CDR1 is GTSNPN, CDR2 SVGIG, per germline (reference sequence). Amplification of TCR beta CDR3 regions used RNA as the template. In the first-round RT-PCR of the TCR CDR3, the HTBI primer set was used. TCRdb independently ran MiXCR on the multiplex PCR reads; one entry per CDR3 protein. The sample contains around 500,000 distinct CDR3 sequences, approximately 22% of which appear only once. V and J are TRBV30 and TRBJ2-7, with 11 bases lining up with TRBD2. The TCR sequence derives from a woman between 65 and 79 years old with Graves' ophthalmopathy. Material: blood. CDR3 nucleotide sequence: TGTGCCTGGACCCCTAGCGGGAGGAGTTCCGAGCAGTACTTC. It yields the protein CAWTPSGRSSEQYF.